This is a list of T cell receptor beta chains from one sample in a study of cytomegalovirus exposure and HLA in healthy donors. Here immunoSEQ multiplex PCR was the method, and the copy in TCRdb shows in-frame clones only, minus some. Of under 200,000 clones in the sample, 60% to 85% were seen once. Sequencing was performed on PBMCs. These receptors were obtained from a female donor in good health and CMV-seronegative. The CDR3 runs from the conserved cysteine through the conserved F or W. The D gene is left open where the match is weak. Size is stated for part of the rows, as once, few or many counts, or as a class when the clone is expanded.

v_gene: TRBV4-1; abundance: .; d_gene: TRBD1; j_gene: TRBJ1-4; CDR3nt: TGCGCCAGCAGCCTATCACAAGTGGACAGGGTTAATGAAAAACTGTTTTTT; CDR3aa: CASSLSQVDRVNEKLFF
v_gene: TRBV30; abundance: once; d_gene: .; j_gene: TRBJ1-4; CDR3nt: TGTGCCTACCGGGTCGCGGATAAACTGTTTTTT; CDR3aa: CAYRVADKLFF
v_gene: TRBV5-6; abundance: few; d_gene: .; j_gene: TRBJ1-2; CDR3nt: TGTGCCAGCAGCCAGGACAGCTACTATGGCTACACCTTC; CDR3aa: CASSQDSYYGYTF
v_gene: TRBV6-1; abundance: .; d_gene: TRBD2; j_gene: TRBJ2-3; CDR3nt: TGTGCCAGCAGTGCCCGGCTAGCGGGTAGCACAGATGCGCAGTATTTT; CDR3aa: CASSARLAGSTDAQYF
v_gene: TRBV28; abundance: .; d_gene: TRBD1; j_gene: TRBJ1-5; CDR3nt: TGTGCCAGCAGCCCCCGAGGGGGCCGGAGCAATCAGCCCCAGCATTTT; CDR3aa: CASSPRGGRSNQPQHF
v_gene: TRBV28; abundance: few; d_gene: TRBD1; j_gene: TRBJ2-6; CDR3nt: TGTGCCAGCAGAGTGGACAGGGGGATCTCTGGGGCCAACGTCCTGACTTTC; CDR3aa: CASRVDRGISGANVLTF
v_gene: TRBV5-3; abundance: .; d_gene: TRBD1; j_gene: TRBJ1-3; CDR3nt: TGTGCCAGAAGCTATTACCGGGACAGGCTTGGAACGAGCTCTGGAAACACCATATATTTT; CDR3aa: CARSYYRDRLGTSSGNTIYF
v_gene: TRBV19; abundance: few; d_gene: TRBD1; j_gene: TRBJ2-5; CDR3nt: TGTGCCAGTACGGGACAGGACCAAGAGACCCAGTACTTC; CDR3aa: CASTGQDQETQYF
v_gene: TRBV27; abundance: .; d_gene: TRBD1; j_gene: TRBJ2-4; CDR3nt: TGTGCCAGCAGGGGACAGGGGGCGGGATGGAACATTCAGTACTTC; CDR3aa: CASRGQGAGWNIQYF
v_gene: TRBV9; abundance: .; d_gene: TRBD1; j_gene: TRBJ1-1; CDR3nt: TGTGCCAGCAGCGTAGATGCAGGGGGCTACACTGAAGCTTTCTTT; CDR3aa: CASSVDAGGYTEAFF
v_gene: TRBV6-5; abundance: .; d_gene: .; j_gene: TRBJ2-3; CDR3nt: TGTGCCAGCCGGACAGCCCTCCGGGATACGCAGTATTTT; CDR3aa: CASRTALRDTQYF
v_gene: TRBV19; abundance: once; d_gene: .; j_gene: TRBJ1-5; CDR3nt: TGTGCCAGTAGTATAGGAGGGTGGGGACAGCCCCAGCATTTT; CDR3aa: CASSIGGWGQPQHF
v_gene: TRBV5-6; abundance: .; d_gene: TRBD1; j_gene: TRBJ1-1; CDR3nt: TGTGCCAGCAGCTTCTCAAACAGGGGGGCTGAAGCTTTCTTT; CDR3aa: CASSFSNRGAEAFF
v_gene: TRBV28; abundance: .; d_gene: TRBD1; j_gene: TRBJ1-4; CDR3nt: TGTGCCAGCAGTTTCAGTGGCCAGGGGGCTCTTAGTGAAAAACTGTTTTTT; CDR3aa: CASSFSGQGALSEKLFF
v_gene: TRBV6-5; abundance: once; d_gene: .; j_gene: TRBJ2-1; CDR3nt: TGTGCCAGCAGCCCCAGGGGGGTCGTGCAGTTCTTC; CDR3aa: CASSPRGVVQFF
v_gene: TRBV7-3; abundance: .; d_gene: TRBD1; j_gene: TRBJ1-2; CDR3nt: TGTGCCAGCAGCTTACGTAGTGGGACAGGCATGGGGGAAGGCTACACCTTC; CDR3aa: CASSLRSGTGMGEGYTF
v_gene: TRBV5-1; abundance: .; d_gene: .; j_gene: TRBJ2-3; CDR3nt: TGCGCCAGCAGCTTGGAGGGGAGGTCTAGCACAGATACGCAGTATTTT; CDR3aa: CASSLEGRSSTDTQYF
v_gene: TRBV30; abundance: .; d_gene: .; j_gene: TRBJ1-4; CDR3nt: TGTGCCTGGAGTGAAACGGCCGCGGGGGAAAAACTGTTTTTT; CDR3aa: CAWSETAAGEKLFF
v_gene: TRBV5-4; abundance: .; d_gene: TRBD2; j_gene: TRBJ2-3; CDR3nt: TGTGCCAGCAGCCAGAGGTCTAGCGGGGGGCCGAGAGATACGCAGTATTTT; CDR3aa: CASSQRSSGGPRDTQYF
v_gene: TRBV6-5; abundance: .; d_gene: TRBD2; j_gene: TRBJ2-1; CDR3nt: TGTGCCAGCAGACCGGGACTAGCGGGAGCCCAGGAGCAGTTCTTC; CDR3aa: CASRPGLAGAQEQFF
v_gene: TRBV4-1; abundance: .; d_gene: TRBD1; j_gene: TRBJ2-7; CDR3nt: TGCGCCAGCAGCCCGGGGACAGGGGCGACCTACGAGCAGTACTTC; CDR3aa: CASSPGTGATYEQYF
v_gene: TRBV6-5; abundance: .; d_gene: TRBD2; j_gene: TRBJ2-7; CDR3nt: TGTGCCAGCAACCCGGGACTAGGTCTGGGAGAGCAGTACTTC; CDR3aa: CASNPGLGLGEQYF
v_gene: TRBV6-5; abundance: .; d_gene: TRBD1; j_gene: TRBJ1-4; CDR3nt: TGTGCCAGCAGCCCCGGACAGGGGGGAGAAAAACTGTTTTTT; CDR3aa: CASSPGQGGEKLFF
v_gene: TRBV28; abundance: .; d_gene: TRBD1; j_gene: TRBJ2-1; CDR3nt: TGTGCCAGCAGTACGTCAGGGGGCTATAGGAATGAGCAGTTCTTC; CDR3aa: CASSTSGGYRNEQFF
v_gene: TRBV2; abundance: few; d_gene: TRBD1; j_gene: TRBJ2-4; CDR3nt: TGTGCCAGCAAAGGGACAGGGGGAAACATTCAGTACTTC; CDR3aa: CASKGTGGNIQYF
v_gene: TRBV6-5; abundance: .; d_gene: .; j_gene: TRBJ1-1; CDR3nt: TGTGCCAGCAGTCGACTAGGAAACACTGAAGCTTTCTTT; CDR3aa: CASSRLGNTEAFF
v_gene: TRBV5-5; abundance: .; d_gene: TRBD1; j_gene: TRBJ2-1; CDR3nt: TGTGCCAGCAGCCCAGGACAGGGAATGAATGATGAGCAGTTCTTC; CDR3aa: CASSPGQGMNDEQFF
v_gene: TRBV5-6; abundance: once; d_gene: .; j_gene: TRBJ1-5; CDR3nt: TGTGCCAGCAGCCATAACAGGGTCCGTAATCAGCCCCAGCATTTT; CDR3aa: CASSHNRVRNQPQHF
v_gene: TRBV7-2; abundance: .; d_gene: .; j_gene: TRBJ1-5; CDR3nt: TGTGCCAGCAGCTCCAGGGATAGGGAGCCCCAGCATTTT; CDR3aa: CASSSRDREPQHF
v_gene: TRBV9; abundance: .; d_gene: .; j_gene: TRBJ1-2; CDR3nt: TGTGCCAGTGGACAGACGTATGGCTACACCTTC; CDR3aa: CASGQTYGYTF
v_gene: TRBV11-2; abundance: .; d_gene: TRBD1; j_gene: TRBJ2-2; CDR3nt: TGTGCCAGCACCCCGACAGGGCCCGGGGAGCTGTTTTTT; CDR3aa: CASTPTGPGELFF
v_gene: TRBV10-1; abundance: .; d_gene: TRBD2; j_gene: TRBJ2-7; CDR3nt: TGCGCCAGCAGGCTAGCGGGACACGAGCAGTACTTC; CDR3aa: CASRLAGHEQYF
v_gene: TRBV4-3; abundance: .; d_gene: TRBD1; j_gene: TRBJ1-6; CDR3nt: TGCGCCAGCAGCCAAGGAACAGGGGGTGGAGATTCACCCCTCCACTTT; CDR3aa: CASSQGTGGGDSPLHF
v_gene: TRBV5-5; abundance: .; d_gene: .; j_gene: TRBJ1-3; CDR3nt: TGTGCCAGCAGCTTCCCGGGAAACACCATATATTTT; CDR3aa: CASSFPGNTIYF
v_gene: TRBV30; abundance: .; d_gene: TRBD1; j_gene: TRBJ1-1; CDR3nt: TGTGCCTGGAACCCGCTGACAGGGGGCACTGAAGCTTTCTTT; CDR3aa: CAWNPLTGGTEAFF
v_gene: TRBV18; abundance: .; d_gene: TRBD2; j_gene: TRBJ2-6; CDR3nt: TGTGCCAGCGATCAATTTCCGGGTACTAGCGGGAGGTCTGGGGCCAACGTCCTGACTTTC; CDR3aa: CASDQFPGTSGRSGANVLTF
v_gene: TRBV19; abundance: .; d_gene: TRBD2; j_gene: TRBJ2-1; CDR3nt: TGTGCCAGTAGCCTTCAGAGCGGGGGTCGGTATGAGCAGTTCTTC; CDR3aa: CASSLQSGGRYEQFF
v_gene: TRBV19; abundance: .; d_gene: .; j_gene: TRBJ2-7; CDR3nt: TGTGCCAGTAGTATAGTGGCCAGCCAAGCGGGCTACTCCTACGAGCAGTACTTC; CDR3aa: CASSIVASQAGYSYEQYF
v_gene: TRBV5-4; abundance: .; d_gene: .; j_gene: TRBJ1-1; CDR3nt: TGTGCCAGCAGCTTGGCCGCCGGGGGAGAGACTGAAGCTTTCTTT; CDR3aa: CASSLAAGGETEAFF
v_gene: TRBV6-4; abundance: few; d_gene: TRBD1; j_gene: TRBJ1-2; CDR3nt: TGTGCCAGCAGTGAAGGGACAGGGGGATTTTATGGCTACACCTTC; CDR3aa: CASSEGTGGFYGYTF
v_gene: TRBV9; abundance: .; d_gene: .; j_gene: TRBJ1-1; CDR3nt: TGTGCCAGCAGCGTAGATCCGGGGTACACTGAAGCTTTCTTT; CDR3aa: CASSVDPGYTEAFF
v_gene: TRBV7-3; abundance: .; d_gene: TRBD1; j_gene: TRBJ2-1; CDR3nt: TGTGCCAGCAGCCGAGCGGGGGGACAGGGGGGGTACAATGAGCAGTTCTTC; CDR3aa: CASSRAGGQGGYNEQFF
v_gene: TRBV9; abundance: .; d_gene: TRBD2; j_gene: TRBJ2-1; CDR3nt: TGTGCCAGCAGCCCCCAAGGACTAGCGGAATATATAGTTGAGCAGTTCTTC; CDR3aa: CASSPQGLAEYIVEQFF
v_gene: TRBV7-2; abundance: .; d_gene: TRBD1; j_gene: TRBJ2-4; CDR3nt: TGTGCCAGCAGCCTAAAGCTGGACAGGACCAAAAACATTCAGTACTTC; CDR3aa: CASSLKLDRTKNIQYF